This TCR beta chain was obtained from a study of blood T cells in healthy people across ages. This clonotype was detected ten times or more. Total RNA was isolated from each sample in quantities of at least 6 micrograms. The CDR3 contains 13 residues. V lost 7 bases and J 7 bases, leaving 14 bases between the germline ends. From germline, CDR1 is SEHNR and CDR2 FQNEAQ (reference sequence). PCR was performed a second time for roughly 6 to 12 cycles using a sample-barcoded 5' primer and a J-beta primer mix. TCRdb reprocessed the 5' RACE reads via MiXCR and lists one record per CDR3 protein. The data contain about 810,000 distinct CDR3 sequences, 35% to 40% of them singletons.

The sequenced material came from blood. The chain combines TRBV7-9 with TRBJ2-1; D may be TRBD2 (5 bases). This sequence was found in a man in his late teens or twenties in good health. The CDR3 DNA reads as TGTGCCAGCACCCCCGAGGGCGGGAATGAGCAGTTCTTC. Protein product: CASTPEGGNEQFF.